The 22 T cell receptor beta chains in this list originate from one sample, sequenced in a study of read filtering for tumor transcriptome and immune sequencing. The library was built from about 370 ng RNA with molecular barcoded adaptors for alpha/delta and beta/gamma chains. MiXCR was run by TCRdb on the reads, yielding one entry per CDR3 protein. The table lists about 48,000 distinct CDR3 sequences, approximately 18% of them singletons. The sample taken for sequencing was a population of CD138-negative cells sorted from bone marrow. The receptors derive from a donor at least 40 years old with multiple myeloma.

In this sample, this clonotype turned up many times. The CDR3 region has the DNA TGTGCCACCAGCAGAGATCCGGGGGGGTTGACTGAAGCTTTCTTT. This encodes CATSRDPGGLTEAFF. This sequence joins TRBV15 and TRBJ1-1; D is perhaps TRBD1 (5 bases). The CDR3 is made up of 15 amino acids. V lost 0 bases and J 5 bases, leaving 13 bases between the germline ends. Germline CDR1 and CDR2: LNHNV and YYDKDF (reference sequence).

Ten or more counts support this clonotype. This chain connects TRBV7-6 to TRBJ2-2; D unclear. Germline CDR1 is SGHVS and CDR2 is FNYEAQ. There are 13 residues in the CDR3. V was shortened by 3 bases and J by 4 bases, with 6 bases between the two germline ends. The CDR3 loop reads CASSFGATGELFF. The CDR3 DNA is TGTGCCAGCAGCTTCGGCGCCACCGGGGAGCTGTTTTTT.

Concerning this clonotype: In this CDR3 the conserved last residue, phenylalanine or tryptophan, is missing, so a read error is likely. DNA for the CDR3: TGCGCCAGCAGCCCACACCGAGGGGAGCAGTTCCTC. Translation: CASSPHRGEQFL. V and J are TRBV5-1 and TRBJ2-1; D is possibly TRBD2 (5 bases). The CDR3 is 12 residues long. The germline V gene encodes CDR1 SGHRS and CDR2 YFSETQ. The ends were cut back, 4 bases at V and 10 bases at J, with 12 bases in the middle.

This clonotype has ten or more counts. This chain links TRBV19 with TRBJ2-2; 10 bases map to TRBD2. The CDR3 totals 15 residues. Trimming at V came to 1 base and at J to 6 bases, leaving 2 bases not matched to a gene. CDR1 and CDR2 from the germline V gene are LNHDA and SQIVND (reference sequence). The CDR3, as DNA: TGTGCCAGTAGTATAGCCCTAGCGGGAGCCGGGGAGCTGTTTTTT. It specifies CASSIALAGAGELFF. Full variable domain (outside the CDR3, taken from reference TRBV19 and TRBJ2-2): DGGITQSPKYLFRKEGQNVTLSCEQNLNHDAMYWYRQDPGQGLRLIYYSQIVNDFQKGDIAEGYSVSREKKESFPLTVTSAQKNPTAFYLCASSIALAGAGELFFGEGSRLTVL.

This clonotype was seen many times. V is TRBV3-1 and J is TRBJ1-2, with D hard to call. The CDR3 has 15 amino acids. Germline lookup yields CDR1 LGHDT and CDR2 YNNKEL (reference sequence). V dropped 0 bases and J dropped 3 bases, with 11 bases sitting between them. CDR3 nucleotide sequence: TGTGCCAGCAGCCAAGATACGTCACCGTACTATGGCTACACCTTC. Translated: CASSQDTSPYYGYTF.

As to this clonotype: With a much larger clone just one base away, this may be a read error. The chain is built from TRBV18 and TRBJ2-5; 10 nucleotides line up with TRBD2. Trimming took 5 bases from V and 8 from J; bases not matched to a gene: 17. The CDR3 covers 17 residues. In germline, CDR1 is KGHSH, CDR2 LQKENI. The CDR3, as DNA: TGTGCCAGCTCAACACGACAGCCCGGGACTAGCGCTGATACCCAGTACTTC. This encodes CASSTRQPGTSADTQYF.

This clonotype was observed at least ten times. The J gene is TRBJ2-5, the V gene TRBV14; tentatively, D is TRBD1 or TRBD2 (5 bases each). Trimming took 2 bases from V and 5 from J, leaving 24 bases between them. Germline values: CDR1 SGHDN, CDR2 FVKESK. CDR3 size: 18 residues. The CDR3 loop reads CASSQPRGPRRSIETQYF. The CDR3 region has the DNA TGTGCCAGCAGCCAACCAAGGGGACCGAGGAGGAGCATCGAGACCCAGTACTTC.

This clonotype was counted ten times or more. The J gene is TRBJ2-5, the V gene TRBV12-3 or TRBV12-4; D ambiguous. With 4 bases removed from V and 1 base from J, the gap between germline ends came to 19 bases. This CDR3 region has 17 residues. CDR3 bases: TGTGCCAGCAGTTCAGCGCTCCTTACACCGGGCCAAGAGACCCAGTACTTC. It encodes CASSSALLTPGQETQYF.

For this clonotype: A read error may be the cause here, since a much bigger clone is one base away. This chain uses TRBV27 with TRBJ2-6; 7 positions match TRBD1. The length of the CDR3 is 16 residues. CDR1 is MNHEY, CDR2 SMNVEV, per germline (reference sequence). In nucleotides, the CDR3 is TGTGCCGGCAGTTTACAGGGGCCGTCTGGGGCCAACGTCCTGACTTTC. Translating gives CAGSLQGPSGANVLTF.

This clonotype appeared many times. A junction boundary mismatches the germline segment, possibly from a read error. CDR3 amino acids: CASSKSRGVGANVLTF. DNA of the CDR3: TGTGCTAGCAGCAAATCTCGAGGAGTTGGGGCCAACGTCCTGACTTTC. The chain has TRBV7-7 and TRBJ2-6; no reliable D call. Germline CDR1 is SSHAT and CDR2 is FNYEAQ (reference sequence). The CDR3 spans 16 residues.

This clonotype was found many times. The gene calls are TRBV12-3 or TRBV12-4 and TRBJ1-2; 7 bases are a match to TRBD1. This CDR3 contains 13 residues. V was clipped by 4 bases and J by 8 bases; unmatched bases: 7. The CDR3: CASSSTGDGGYTF. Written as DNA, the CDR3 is TGTGCCAGCAGTTCCACAGGGGACGGAGGCTACACCTTC.

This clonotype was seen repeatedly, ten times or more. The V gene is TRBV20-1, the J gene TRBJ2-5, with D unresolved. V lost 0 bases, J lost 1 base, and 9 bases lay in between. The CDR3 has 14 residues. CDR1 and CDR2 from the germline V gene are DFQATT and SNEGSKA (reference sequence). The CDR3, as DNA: TGCAGTGCTAGAGATAGCAGGACCCAAGAGACCCAGTACTTC. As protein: CSARDSRTQETQYF.

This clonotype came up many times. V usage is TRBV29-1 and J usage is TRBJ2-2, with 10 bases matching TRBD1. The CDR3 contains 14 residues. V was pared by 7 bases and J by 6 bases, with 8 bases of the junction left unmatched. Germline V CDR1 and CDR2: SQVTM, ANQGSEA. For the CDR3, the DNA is TGCAGCGCAACACCGGGACAGGGGCCCGGGGAGCTGTTTTTT. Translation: CSATPGQGPGELFF.

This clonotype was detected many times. CDR3 DNA sequence: TGTGCCAGCAGCCAAGGGAGGAATGAGCAGTTCTTC. Translated, it gives CASSQGRNEQFF. V usage is TRBV3-1 and J usage is TRBJ2-1; weak D call: TRBD2 (5 bases). In germline, CDR1 is LGHDT, CDR2 YNNKEL (reference sequence). The CDR3 is made up of 12 amino acids. V was pared by 1 base and J by 7 bases, with 5 bases between.

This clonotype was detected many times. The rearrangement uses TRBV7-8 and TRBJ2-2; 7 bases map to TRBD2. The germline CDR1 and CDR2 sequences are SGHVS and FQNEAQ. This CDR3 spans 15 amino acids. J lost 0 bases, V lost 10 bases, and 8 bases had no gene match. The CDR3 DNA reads TGTGCCACCAGGGACTATGACTCGAACACCGGGGAGCTGTTTTTT. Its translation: CATRDYDSNTGELFF.

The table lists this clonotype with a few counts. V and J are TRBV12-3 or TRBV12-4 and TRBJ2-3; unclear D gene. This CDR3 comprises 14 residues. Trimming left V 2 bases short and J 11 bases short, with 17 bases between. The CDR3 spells CASSLSPSPGRQYF. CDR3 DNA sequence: TGTGCCAGCAGTTTAAGCCCCTCTCCAGGCAGGCAGTATTTT.

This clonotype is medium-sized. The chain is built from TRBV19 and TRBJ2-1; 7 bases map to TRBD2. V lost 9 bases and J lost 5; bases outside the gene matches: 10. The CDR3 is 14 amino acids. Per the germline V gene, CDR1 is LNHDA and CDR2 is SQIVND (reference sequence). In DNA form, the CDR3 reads TGTGCCAGACCTGAGCGGGACCCCCACAATGAGCAGTTCTTC. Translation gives CARPERDPHNEQFF.

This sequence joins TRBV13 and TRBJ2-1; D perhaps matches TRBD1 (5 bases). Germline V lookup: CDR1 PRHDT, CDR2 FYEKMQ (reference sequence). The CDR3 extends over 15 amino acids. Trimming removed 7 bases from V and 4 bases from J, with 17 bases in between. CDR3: CASKEVRRAYNEQFF. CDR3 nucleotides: TGTGCCAGCAAAGAGGTGCGCAGGGCTTACAATGAGCAGTTCTTC. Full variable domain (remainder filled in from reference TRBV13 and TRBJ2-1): AAGVIQSPRHLIKEKRETATLKCYPIPRHDTVYWYQQGPGQDPQFLISFYEKMQSDKGSIPDRFSAQQFSDYHSELNMSSLELGDSALYFCASKEVRRAYNEQFFGPGTRLTVL.

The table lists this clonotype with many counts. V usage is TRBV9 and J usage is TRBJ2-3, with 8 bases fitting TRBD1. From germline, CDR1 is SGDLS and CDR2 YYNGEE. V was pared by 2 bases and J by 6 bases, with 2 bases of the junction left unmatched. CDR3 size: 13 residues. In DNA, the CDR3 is TGTGCCAGCAGCGTTCGACAGGGGGATACGCAGTATTTT. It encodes CASSVRQGDTQYF.

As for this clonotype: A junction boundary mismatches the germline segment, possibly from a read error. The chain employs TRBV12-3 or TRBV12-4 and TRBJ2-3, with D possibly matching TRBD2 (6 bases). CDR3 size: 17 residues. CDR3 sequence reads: CAGSFPVLSGLTDTQYF. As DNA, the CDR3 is TGTGCCGGCAGTTTTCCAGTACTATCGGGACTCACAGATACGCAGTATTTT.

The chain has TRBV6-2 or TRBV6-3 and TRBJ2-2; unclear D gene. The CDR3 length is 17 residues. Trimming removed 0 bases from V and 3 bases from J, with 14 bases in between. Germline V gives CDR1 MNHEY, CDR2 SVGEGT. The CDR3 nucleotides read TGTGCCAGCAGTTACTCAAGTTGGCGGCTTCACACCGGGGAGCTGTTTTTT. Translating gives CASSYSSWRLHTGELFF.

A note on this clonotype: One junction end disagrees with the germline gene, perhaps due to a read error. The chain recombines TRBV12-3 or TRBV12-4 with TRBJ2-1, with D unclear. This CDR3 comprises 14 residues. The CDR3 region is CASSYMSAYNDQFF. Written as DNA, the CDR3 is TGTGCCAGCAGTTATATGAGCGCCTACAATGATCAGTTCTTC.